This T cell receptor beta chain stems from a study of shared clonotypes between healthy human individuals. Germline assignment: CDR1 GTSNPN and CDR2 SVGIG (reference sequence). V dropped 3 bases and J dropped 9 bases, with 7 bases sitting between them. CDR3 length equals 10 residues. Generated by immunoSEQ multiplex PCR, the TCRdb table keeps only in-frame clones and is missing some. Counted here are around 2,000,000 clones, roughly 94% occurring once; the ten biggest clones make up about 1.1%. CD8 cells classed as naive were CD45RO-negative and positively selected for CCR7, excluding terminally differentiated effector memory CD45RA+ cells.

The sample was naive CD8+ T cells sorted from blood. The source of this sequence is a man aged 18 to 30 in good health. The chain joins TRBV30 to TRBJ2-3, with D perhaps being TRBD1 or TRBD2 (5 bases each). In nucleotides, the CDR3 is TGTGCCTGGAGCGAGGGGACGCAGTATTTT. This gives the protein CAWSEGTQYF.